This T cell receptor (beta chain) was identified during a study of T cells in Graves' hyperthyroidism and ophthalmopathy. TCR beta CDR3 regions were amplified from RNA. A set of HTBI primers served as the primers for a first-round RT-PCR of the TCR CDR3. Using its own MiXCR run on the multiplex PCR reads, TCRdb lists one record per CDR3 protein. The sample lists around 520,000 distinct CDR3 sequences, 13% to 15% occurring once. V was clipped by 4 bases and J by 4 bases, with 10 bases between them. The CDR3 loop spans 14 amino acids. Per the germline V gene, CDR1 is KGHSH and CDR2 is LQKENI. Exclusions: uncontrolled infection, other autoimmune disease, pregnancy, lactation. Diagnostic assessment was based on clinical symptoms, serum thyroxine and TRAb, thyroid ultrasound and orbital computed tomography. At least ten counts were recorded for this clonotype.

The chain uses TRBV18 and TRBJ1-4; tentatively, D is TRBD1 (5 bases). The sequence was obtained from a middle-aged woman with Graves' hyperthyroidism. The sequencing input was blood. The CDR3 nucleotides are TGTGCCAGCTCACTGGGACGGATTAATGAAAAACTGTTTTTT. Its translation is CASSLGRINEKLFF.